Listed here is a single T cell receptor (beta chain). Its antigen is unknown. Healthy Caucasians from Russia aged about 6 to 90 served as donors. The sample is drawn from a study of blood T cells in healthy people across ages. Study-wide background: Template switching picked up about one barcoded beta molecule for each two T cells. Regarding the study as a whole: Estimated diversity, derived from one million T cells, was regarded as an underestimate.

Alongside a J-beta primer mix, a sample-barcoded 5' primer served in a second PCR lasting roughly 6 to 11 cycles. In TCRdb, the 5' RACE reads were re-called with MiXCR into one record per CDR3 protein. Of approximately 760,000 distinct CDR3 sequences in the sample, around a quarter are singletons; the top ten hold under 10%. This CDR3 has 17 amino acids. Germline V CDR1 and CDR2: SGHDT, YYEEEE. Trimming stripped 0 bases from V and 1 base from J, with 15 bases between. A further study also used this sample, focusing on T cells of mothers and their children.

The TCR sequence derives from a boy younger than 18 in good health. Material for sequencing was blood. The V gene is TRBV5-6, the J gene TRBJ2-3; possibly TRBD2 for D (5 bases). The CDR3 sequence is CASSLGPESGGTDTQYF. The CDR3 coding sequence is TGTGCCAGCAGCTTGGGGCCGGAGTCCGGGGGCACAGATACGCAGTATTTT.